The 31 T cell receptor beta chains below all came from one sample that was sequenced in a study of blood T cell repertoires in COVID-19. Sequenced by immunoSEQ multiplex PCR; TCRdb stores in-frame clones only, minus some. This sample carries roughly 250,000 clones, 65% to 90% of them seen once, and the ten largest clones take about 5.3%. The source material was peripheral blood. The source of these receptors is a woman older than 75 with active or convalescent COVID-19.

The genes are TRBV3-1 (or the pseudogene TRBV3-2) and TRBJ2-3; 9 bases fit TRBD1. CDR1 and CDR2 (germline): LGHDT, YNNKEL (reference sequence). This CDR3 has 17 residues. V was pared by 2 bases and J by 6 bases, with 12 bases of the junction left unmatched. The CDR3 here is CASSQLPPGQGEDTQYF. CDR3 in DNA: TGTGCCAGCAGCCAATTGCCCCCGGGACAGGGTGAGGATACGCAGTATTTT.

This clone was recorded a few times. CDR3 loop: CASSHGTGGTEAFF. The CDR3 DNA is TGTGCCAGCTCACACGGGACAGGAGGAACTGAAGCTTTCTTT. This chain connects TRBV18 to TRBJ1-1; 8 bases align to TRBD1. The CDR3 length is 14 residues. V shed 4 bases, J shed 5 bases, and the junction held 6 bases outside the gene matches. In germline, CDR1 is KGHSH, CDR2 LQKENI.

The chain links TRBV6-5 to TRBJ1-5; TRBD1 matches 7 bases. V lost 7 bases and J lost 11; bases outside the gene matches: 8. Germline loops: CDR1 MNHEY, CDR2 SVGAGI. CDR3 length: 12 amino acids. In DNA form, the CDR3 reads TGTGCCAGCAACGATGACAGGGTGTCCCAGCATTTT. As protein: CASNDDRVSQHF.

The rearrangement uses TRBV24-1 and TRBJ2-3; the match to TRBD1 covers 7 bases. The CDR3 consists of 15 residues. V was clipped by 3 bases and J by 3 bases; unmatched bases: 5. Per the germline V gene, CDR1 is KGHDR and CDR2 is SFDVKD. CDR3 protein: CATSDGDSGTDTQYF. DNA for the CDR3: TGTGCCACCAGTGATGGGGACAGTGGGACAGATACGCAGTATTTT.

V gene TRBV5-1 combines with J gene TRBJ2-6; possible D gene TRBD2, 5 bases. This CDR3 is 13 amino acids long. Looked up from germline, CDR1 is SGHRS and CDR2 is YFSETQ. V was shortened by 4 bases and J by 11 bases, with 13 bases between the two germline ends. The CDR3 region is CASSQRTDHVLTF. The CDR3, as DNA: TGCGCCAGCAGCCAAAGGACTGACCACGTCCTGACTTTC.

The chain carries TRBV7-7 and TRBJ2-1; 7 bases are a match to TRBD1. Trimming cost V 5 bases and J 8 bases; bases outside gene matches: 9. The CDR3 is 14 amino acids. Germline-derived CDR1 and CDR2 are SSHAT and FNYEAQ (reference sequence). The DNA for the CDR3 is TGTGCCAGCAGCCCCCATTTGACAGGGCATGAGCAGTTCTTC. This codes for CASSPHLTGHEQFF. Using reference TRBV7-7 and TRBJ2-1 for the parts outside the CDR3, the full variable domain is GAGVSQSPRYKVTKRGQDVTLRCDPISSHATLYWYQQALGQGPEFLTYFNYEAQPDKSGLPSDRFSAERPEGSISTLTIQRTEQRDSAMYRCASSPHLTGHEQFFGPGTRLTVL.

The chain has TRBV7-9 and TRBJ1-4; 7 positions match TRBD1. J lost 5 bases, V lost 6 bases, and 9 bases had no gene match. CDR1 SEHNR and CDR2 FQNEAQ come from the germline V gene (reference sequence). CDR3 length equals 15 residues. CDR3 bases: TGTGCCAGCAGTTTGGAACAGGGGCCGAATGAAAAACTGTTTTTT. It is translated as CASSLEQGPNEKLFF.

The chain employs TRBV2 and TRBJ2-3; 8 bases are a match to TRBD2. Germline values: CDR1 SNHLY, CDR2 FYNNEI. J gave up 3 bases and V 10 bases, and 9 bases lay outside the gene matches. CDR3 length: 14 residues. The CDR3 loop reads CAIKRGGGTDTQYF. CDR3 nucleotides: TGTGCCATTAAACGGGGGGGCGGGACAGATACGCAGTATTTT.

The chain links TRBV3-1 (or the pseudogene TRBV3-2) to TRBJ2-7; no firm D call. From germline, CDR1 is LGHDT and CDR2 YNNKEL (reference sequence). Deletions cut 0 bases from V and 6 bases from J, with 9 bases between. CDR3 size: 13 residues. The CDR3 region is CASSQDRFTEQYF. The DNA for the CDR3 is TGTGCCAGCAGCCAAGACAGGTTTACCGAGCAGTACTTC.

The CDR3 nucleotides are TGCGCCAGCAGTGGACAGGGAAAAGAGACCCAGTACTTC. It encodes CASSGQGKETQYF. V gene TRBV10-1 combines with J gene TRBJ2-5; TRBD1 matches at 7 bases. The CDR3 loop spans 13 amino acids. The trim removed 4 bases at V and 3 bases at J, leaving 2 bases unmatched. Germline CDR1 is WNHNN and CDR2 is SYGVQD (reference sequence).

J is TRBJ1-2 and V is TRBV4-1; 10 bases align to TRBD1. From germline, CDR1 is MGHRA and CDR2 YSYEKL. CDR3 length: 16 residues. V trimming: 0 bases; J trimming: 4 bases; junction bases outside the gene matches: 5. DNA of the CDR3: TGCGCCAGCAGCCAAGATCGGAGGGACAGGGGCTATGGCTACACCTTC. Amino acid sequence: CASSQDRRDRGYGYTF.

The rearrangement uses TRBV15 and TRBJ2-2; no reliable D call. CDR1 is LNHNV and CDR2 is YYDKDF in the germline V gene (reference sequence). The V gene lost 3 bases and the J gene lost 5 bases, with 4 bases spanning the gap. The CDR3 sequence is 12 residues long. CDR3 sequence (DNA): TGTGCCACCAGCAGCGGGACCGGGGAGCTGTTTTTT. Residues: CATSSGTGELFF.

The chain recombines TRBV4-1 with TRBJ2-7, with 11 positions matching TRBD2. Germline CDR1 and CDR2: MGHRA and YSYEKL. V was pared by 2 bases and J by 2 bases, with 5 bases of the junction left unmatched. The CDR3 runs 16 residues. In nucleotides, the CDR3 is TGCGCCAGCAGCCAAAATGCTAGCGGGAGGACCTACGAGCAGTACTTC. It is translated as CASSQNASGRTYEQYF.

The chain couples TRBV9 to TRBJ1-1; D is unclear. This CDR3 is 14 amino acids long. Germline values: CDR1 SGDLS, CDR2 YYNGEE. Trimming took 0 bases from V and 2 from J, leaving 8 bases between them. CDR3 coding DNA: TGTGCCAGCAGCGTAGAATGGGCTAACACTGAAGCTTTCTTT. Its translation is CASSVEWANTEAFF.

This clone has a handful of counts. The J gene is TRBJ1-2, the V gene TRBV3-1 (or the pseudogene TRBV3-2), with D tentatively TRBD1 (5 bases). The germline V gene has CDR1 LGHDT and CDR2 YNNKEL (reference sequence). Trimming removed 1 base from V and 10 bases from J, with 16 bases in between. The CDR3 consists of 14 residues. CDR3 protein: CASSQVGGETPYTF. The CDR3 nucleotides read TGTGCCAGCAGCCAAGTTGGGGGGGAAACCCCCTACACCTTC.

The gene calls are TRBV29-1 and TRBJ1-1, with 7 bases that match TRBD1. From germline, CDR1 is SQVTM and CDR2 ANQGSEA. V was pared by 5 bases and J by 10 bases, with 46 bases of the junction left unmatched. The CDR3 runs 24 residues. The CDR3 DNA reads TGCAGCGTTTTACCCCCTTTGATGTGGGTGGACGAATCTCAGGGGGACCAATATGAATTAGGAGCTTTCTTT. This translates into CSVLPPLMWVDESQGDQYELGAFF.

The chain joins TRBV7-9 to TRBJ2-3; D is possibly TRBD1 (5 bases). Trimming left V 1 base short and J 3 bases short, with 5 bases between. CDR3 length: 13 amino acids. Per the germline V gene, CDR1 is SEHNR and CDR2 is FQNEAQ (reference sequence). The CDR3 sequence: CASSLGQTDTQYF. CDR3 coding DNA: TGTGCCAGCAGCTTAGGACAGACAGATACGCAGTATTTT.

This chain connects TRBV10-3 to TRBJ1-2; a weak D match, TRBD1 (6 bases). The CDR3 spans 14 residues. Trimming took off 7 bases at V and 2 bases at J, with 14 bases between the two ends. Germline values: CDR1 ENHRY, CDR2 SYGVKD. The CDR3 region has the DNA TGTGCCATCATCAACCGGGACAAAAACTATGGCTACACCTTC. Its translation: CAIINRDKNYGYTF.

This chain connects TRBV19 to TRBJ1-5, with 9 bases matching TRBD1. Germline V gene lookup returns CDR1 LNHDA and CDR2 SQIVND (reference sequence). The CDR3 consists of 19 residues. With V trimmed by 1 base and J by 0 bases, 10 bases remained unmatched. The CDR3 DNA follows: TGTGCCAGTAGTATAGGGGGCGACAGGGGGACTTATAGCAATCAGCCCCAGCATTTT. It translates to CASSIGGDRGTYSNQPQHF. Full variable domain (outside the CDR3, taken from reference TRBV19 and TRBJ1-5): DGGITQSPKYLFRKEGQNVTLSCEQNLNHDAMYWYRQDPGQGLRLIYYSQIVNDFQKGDIAEGYSVSREKKESFPLTVTSAQKNPTAFYLCASSIGGDRGTYSNQPQHFGDGTRLSIL.

The chain uses TRBV3-1 (or the pseudogene TRBV3-2) and TRBJ1-1; D not certain. CDR1 and CDR2 (germline): LGHDT, YNNKEL (reference sequence). CDR3 length equals 13 residues. Trimming pared 2 bases from V and 10 bases from J, leaving 14 bases between. The CDR3 DNA is TGTGCCAGCAGCCAATCGTGGACTGGGTTAGCTTTCTTT. Translating gives CASSQSWTGLAFF.

This clone was observed a single time. Other nucleotide sequences from this sample produce the same CDR3. This chain uses TRBV2 with TRBJ2-5, with 7 bases that match TRBD1. This CDR3 is built from 13 residues. The V and J ends lost 7 bases and 5 bases, in that order; junction bases with no gene match: 7. Per the germline V gene, CDR1 is SNHLY and CDR2 is FYNNEI. CDR3 bases: TGTGCCAGCATAAGGGACAGAGGGGAGACCCAGTACTTC. It specifies CASIRDRGETQYF.

The J gene is TRBJ1-5, the V gene TRBV19, with D perhaps TRBD1 (5 bases). CDR3 length: 17 amino acids. With 3 bases removed from V and 7 bases from J, the gap between germline ends came to 22 bases. Germline-derived CDR1 and CDR2 are LNHDA and SQIVND (reference sequence). The CDR3 DNA sequence: TGTGCCAGTAGTATGTCAGGGCGTATAGGAGGGAGCCAGCCCCAGCATTTT. Translation gives CASSMSGRIGGSQPQHF. The full variable domain, in which reference TRBV19 and TRBJ1-5 provide the parts outside the CDR3, is DGGITQSPKYLFRKEGQNVTLSCEQNLNHDAMYWYRQDPGQGLRLIYYSQIVNDFQKGDIAEGYSVSREKKESFPLTVTSAQKNPTAFYLCASSMSGRIGGSQPQHFGDGTRLSIL.

The chain joins TRBV11-2 to TRBJ1-5; 7 bases map to TRBD1. The CDR3 is 14 amino acids. Germline CDR1 reads SGHAT; CDR2 reads FQNNGV. With V trimmed by 3 bases and J by 3 bases, 2 bases remained unmatched. The CDR3 spells CASSLTGYNQPQHF. The CDR3 nucleotides read TGTGCCAGCAGCTTGACAGGGTACAATCAGCCCCAGCATTTT.

The genes are TRBV6-5 and TRBJ1-1; TRBD1 is a possible D gene (5 bases). Germline CDR1 and CDR2: MNHEY and SVGAGI. This CDR3 is built from 14 residues. The V end was cut by 6 bases, the J end by 1 base, with 12 bases between. For the CDR3, the DNA is TGTGCCAGCAGGCTCACCGGGGGGAACACTGAAGCTTTCTTT. This translates into CASRLTGGNTEAFF.

CDR3 coding DNA: TGTGCCAGTAGTATAGAAGGGACTAGCGGGTTTGGAGGCATTCAGTACTTC. The encoded protein is CASSIEGTSGFGGIQYF. The chain carries TRBV19 and TRBJ2-4, with 12 bases identical to TRBD2. The CDR3 has 17 residues. J gave up 9 bases and V 0 bases, and 9 bases lay outside the gene matches. Per germline, CDR1 LNHDA and CDR2 SQIVND (reference sequence).

The V gene is TRBV6-5, the J gene TRBJ1-1, with no clear D. V shed 8 bases and J shed 1 base, with 8 bases lying between them. The length of the CDR3 is 12 residues. CDR1 is MNHEY, CDR2 SVGAGI, per germline. For the CDR3, the DNA is TGTGCCAGCGGCCACAGGAACACTGAAGCTTTCTTT. Translated, it gives CASGHRNTEAFF.

The V gene is TRBV7-9, the J gene TRBJ2-7; 10 positions match TRBD1. The germline gives CDR1 SEHNR, CDR2 FQNEAQ (reference sequence). The junction had 6 bases not matched to a gene; V was cut back by 5 bases and J by 2 bases. The CDR3 is made up of 15 amino acids. CDR3 sequence: CASSQDRGYPYEQYF. The DNA of the CDR3 is TGTGCCAGCAGCCAGGACAGGGGGTACCCCTACGAGCAGTACTTC.

The CDR3 DNA reads TGTGCCAGCAGCGTAGGAGTGACAGGGGGGTTGGATACGCAGTATTTT. It is translated as CASSVGVTGGLDTQYF. V and J are TRBV9 and TRBJ2-3; 9 bases line up with TRBD1. With 0 bases clipped from V and 6 bases from J, the junction kept 8 bases outside the gene matches. Germline V CDR1 and CDR2: SGDLS, YYNGEE. The CDR3 spans 16 residues.

To note about this clone: Its ends do not fully match the called genes, so a read error is possible. The V and J genes are TRBV28 and TRBJ1-2; possibly TRBD1 for D (5 bases). Germline CDR1 and CDR2: MDHEN and SYDVKM. There are 12 residues in the CDR3. CDR3 protein: CASSRSGWGTFF. Here the CDR3 DNA reads TGTGCCAGCAGCCGCTCTGGCTGGGGGACTTTTTTC.

V gene TRBV5-1 combines with J gene TRBJ2-2; 8 nucleotides match TRBD2. The germline CDR1 and CDR2 sequences are SGHRS and YFSETQ. The V segment lost 3 bases and the J segment 6 bases; nucleotides outside the gene matches: 7. The CDR3 runs to 15 residues. CDR3: CASSSREGLSGELFF. The CDR3 DNA follows: TGCGCCAGCAGCTCTCGGGAGGGCCTTTCCGGGGAGCTGTTTTTT.

The gene calls are TRBV2 and TRBJ1-5, with TRBD1 matching 9 bases. The length of the CDR3 is 13 residues. In germline, CDR1 is SNHLY, CDR2 FYNNEI. J gave up 7 bases and V 6 bases, and 4 bases lay outside the gene matches. The CDR3 here is CASSAGQGQPQHF. The CDR3 coding sequence is TGTGCCAGCAGCGCGGGACAGGGACAGCCCCAGCATTTT.